Below are 6 T cell receptor beta chains sequenced from a single sample in a study of CXCR3-negative and CXCR3-positive naive CD8 T cells. Study outcomes and limitations: Against CXCR3-negative naive cells, CXCR3-positive naive cells showed more hydrophobic TRB CDR3s.

Their specific antigens are unknown. The study made its TRB cDNA libraries by 5' RACE, adding UMI labels. TCRdb reanalyzed the 5' RACE reads and collapses them to one entry per CDR3 protein, without DNA. The sample has 120,000 to 150,000 distinct CDR3 sequences, and its top ten clones hold over 0.25%. Sequenced: naive CXCR3+ CD8+ T cells from blood. As for subset: CD45RO-CCR7+CD27+CD95- naive CD8+ T cells expressing CXCR3 (TNR3+). The origin of the receptors is a human donor in good health. Some clones in this sample may be carry-over from other donors' samples.

This rearrangement joins TRBV5-1 to TRBJ1-2; absent DNA, TCRdb's TRBD1 call cannot be checked. Germline CDR1 and CDR2: SGHRS and YFSETQ. This CDR3 comprises 14 residues. This CDR3 reads CASSSLDRDYGYTF.

The chain joins TRBV20-1 to TRBJ2-7; TCRdb selects TRBD2, and the lack of DNA leaves this call unchecked. From germline, CDR1 is DFQATT and CDR2 SNEGSKA (reference sequence). The CDR3 is 14 amino acids. The CDR3 loop is CSARDPRADYEQYF.

The V and J genes are TRBV20-1 and TRBJ2-1; there is no DNA to check the TCRdb D call of TRBD2. Germline lookup yields CDR1 DFQATT and CDR2 SNEGSKA (reference sequence). The CDR3 loop spans 14 amino acids. Here the CDR3 reads CSARLAGDYNEQFF.

V is TRBV6-6 and J is TRBJ2-1; with no DNA, the TCRdb D assignment of TRBD1 cannot be verified. The CDR3 loop spans 15 amino acids. CDR1 MNHNY and CDR2 SVGAGI come from the germline V gene (reference sequence). The CDR3 reads CASSLSGTGVDEQFF.

V gene TRBV27 combines with J gene TRBJ2-1; lacking DNA, the TRBD1 call made by TCRdb goes unchecked. The CDR3 is 15 residues long. The germline V gene encodes CDR1 MNHEY and CDR2 SMNVEV (reference sequence). CDR3 sequence reads: CASGQGAAWGNEQFF.

The chain uses TRBV9 and TRBJ2-7. Germline V gene sequence: CDR1 SGDLS, CDR2 YYNGEE. This CDR3 has 15 amino acids. CDR3 loop: CASSVGGDTSYEQYF.